This T cell receptor beta chain was obtained from a study of T cell responses to AZD1222 COVID-19 vaccine (dated by TCRdb to 2020 to 2023). Study-wide context: TCR sequencing was performed for 230 to 250 trial participants, of whom around 210 were given two doses of AZD1222 and 26 were given two doses of MenACWY control vaccine. Trial participants were enrolled by age into subgroups of 18-55, 56-69 and 70-plus years, and 148, 28 and 57 TCR-sequenced participants, respectively, were included in these subgroups.

The CDR3 measures 17 amino acids from cysteine to phenylalanine. Here the CDR3 DNA is all that survives: 51 bases in frame from base 1. The junction shows trimming of 4 bases on V and 1 base on J, and the gene matches do not reach 11 bases of it. Via the germline V gene, CDR1 is SGHVS and CDR2 FQNEAQ. This specimen's time point label, per the study, means: about 28 days (+/-7) after the second vaccine dose. Because spike-specific TCR depth and breadth did not differ between the two schedules, AZD1222 recipients who got a second dose at roughly 4 weeks were pooled with those who got a second dose at roughly 12 weeks. Samples from vaccinated people were obtained from the UK trials COV001 and COV002, which included a single-blind randomized controlled phase 2/3 trial of AZD1222 (ChAdOx1 nCoV-19) in healthy adults. For TCRbeta chain sequencing, PBMC samples from trial participants were taken at day 0 and at day 28 after the second dose.

The CDR3 regions of human TCRbeta chains were analyzed by immunosequencing. On the study's bioinformatics: TCRs in the repertoires were matched against a reference library of SARS-CoV-2-specific TCRs that had been generated with the MIRA antigen-specificity platform. Breadth was defined as the fraction of unique TCRs that were SARS-CoV-2-associated. Depth was defined as the fraction of total T cells that were SARS-CoV-2-associated. Using the MIRA data, every spike-specific TCR was mapped to the spike region that the TCR reacted to and assigned to either a CD4 or a CD8 class. Log10-transformed breadth and depth values were compared by one-way ANOVA with Sidak's multiple comparisons tests. The table was pulled from immuneACCESS by TCRdb, which kept in-frame rearrangements only. Such tables lose some clones; where checked, under half of the loss comes from unresolved V genes, and the rest has no known cause. The DNA was the basis for D and trimming; V, J and clone size are from that table. The sample table contains some 150,000 clones; only one count was recorded for roughly 90% of them. 2.5% to 3.5% of the sample is in the top ten clones.

The paper's findings and limits, for the study overall: Because no day 14 peak-response samples were available, repertoires were characterized only after the peak T cell response. The vaccine-associated CD4 TCRs covered the entire spike protein, and the dominant responses fell in regions 160-218 and 743-854. Reportedly, close to half of the unique spike-specific TCRs recognized epitopes lying outside the regions that are mutated in the B.1.351 and B.1.1.7 variants. Participants were mostly white British and included more females than males, and it was suggested by the authors that clonal diversity may have been underestimated. In the small 56-69-year group, the increase in depth fell short of significance, most likely because of low power. Spike-specific TCR breadth and depth rose significantly after two AZD1222 doses compared with day 0 and with MenACWY recipients. Conclusions about previously exposed vaccinees were limited because only six AZD1222 recipients were SARS-CoV-2 seropositive at baseline.

As to this clone: No antigen is known for it. No base qualities exist here, and no much larger clone lies one base off it.

The TCR was taken from an adult who received the AZD1222 COVID-19 vaccine. The chain was built from TRBV7-8 and TRBJ2-3; a stretch of 7 junction bases matches TRBD2. The input for sequencing was peripheral blood, taken 28 days after the second AZD1222 dose. In nucleotide form, the sequence is TGTGCCAGCAGCTCCCAACCTGGTCGGGAGGGCACAGATACGCAGTATTTT. It codes for CASSSQPGREGTDTQYF.